These 2 T cell receptor beta chains were sequenced from one sample in a study of patients and donors after allogeneic stem cell transplantation. TCRdb reprocessed the RT-PCR reads with MiXCR, giving one entry per CDR3 protein. The sample consists of about 87,000 distinct CDR3 sequences, roughly 4.9% of them appearing once. Material: blood, either unsorted or a sorted T cell fraction (not recorded which). Receptor source: a human donor who was either an allogeneic HSCT recipient or a stem cell or donor lymphocyte infusion donor (not recorded which). It is not recorded whose cells these are; they may come from a transplant donor.

The gene calls are TRBV20-1 and TRBJ2-1; either TRBD1 or TRBD2 may supply D (5 bases each). V was shortened by 3 bases and J by 6 bases, with 15 bases between the two germline ends. Germline CDR1 reads DFQATT; CDR2 reads SNEGSKA (reference sequence). The CDR3 totals 14 residues. The CDR3 DNA follows: TGCAGTGCTAGCCACACCGGGACCATCAATGAGCAGTTCTTC. It translates to CSASHTGTINEQFF.

This clonotype was counted many times. The rearrangement links TRBV7-3 to TRBJ2-5; D gene unclear. V shed 7 bases and J shed 5 bases, with 14 bases lying between them. CDR3 size: 13 residues. Germline values: CDR1 SGHTA, CDR2 FQGTGA. The CDR3 sequence: CASTPPRRETQYF. The CDR3 bases are TGTGCCAGCACCCCTCCCCGGCGGGAGACCCAGTACTTC. Complete variable domain (other parts from reference TRBV7-3 and TRBJ2-5): GAGVSQTPSNKVTEKGKYVELRCDPISGHTALYWYRQSLGQGPEFLIYFQGTGAADDSGLPNDRFFAVRPEGSVSTLKIQRTERGDSAVYLCASTPPRRETQYFGPGTRLLVL.